This T cell receptor beta chain was profiled in a study of technical replicates of blood from several donors. Sequencing was performed with immunoSEQ multiplex PCR; in TCRdb, only in-frame clones are kept and a portion is missing. Among around 98,000 clones, around 95% were seen once, and the ten largest hold approximately 0.23%. Germline CDR1 is MDHEN and CDR2 is SYDVKM. Trimming left V 6 bases short and J 1 base short, with 12 bases between. This CDR3 is built from 14 residues. The rearrangement joins TRBV28 to TRBJ2-5; D not certain. This TCR derives from a human donor in good health. The sequencing input was T cells isolated from PBMCs. CDR3: CASSLEVAQETQYF. Here the CDR3 DNA reads TGTGCCAGCAGCCTCGAAGTAGCCCAAGAGACCCAGTACTTC.